A single sample gave rise to the 25 T cell receptor beta chains below, sequenced in a study of OX40 agonist ivuxolimab in advanced cancers. Library creation used the immunoSEQ multiplex PCR assay. In its TCRdb copy, this immuneACCESS table keeps in-frame sequences only and misses some clones. Where compared with another copy, unresolved V genes explain less than half of these, and the others have no known cause. The sample yields roughly 80,000 clones; approximately 85% were counted once. Around 2% of the sample lies in the top ten. Here the sequenced sample was CD4+ or CD8+ T cells sorted from blood, taken in a trial of the OX40 agonist ivuxolimab. The receptor source for this set is an adult with an advanced solid tumor such as melanoma, head and neck, liver or kidney cancer.

The chain is built from TRBV6-6 and TRBJ2-7; 7 bases are a match to TRBD1. CDR3 size: 15 residues. Germline V gene sequence: CDR1 MNHNY, CDR2 SVGAGI (reference sequence). V gave up 4 bases and J gave up 4 bases; unmatched junction bases: 10. The DNA of the CDR3 is TGTGCCAGCAGTTTGAAGGGGGCGCTGGGTTACGAGCAGTACTTC. Amino acid sequence: CASSLKGALGYEQYF.

This clone has only a few counts. The chain joins TRBV19 to TRBJ1-5, with a weak D call TRBD1 (5 bases). V was trimmed by 2 bases and J by 4 bases, leaving 18 bases between them. Germline CDR1 and CDR2: LNHDA and SQIVND (reference sequence). This CDR3 is 17 amino acids long. The CDR3 reads CASSILQGGGRNQPQHF. The CDR3 DNA reads TGTGCCAGTAGTATACTGCAGGGCGGGGGGAGAAATCAGCCCCAGCATTTT.

V and J are TRBV9 and TRBJ1-1; no firm D call. CDR1 is SGDLS and CDR2 is YYNGEE in the germline V gene. This CDR3 is built from 14 residues. Trimming removed 1 base from V and 4 bases from J, with 11 bases in between. In DNA form, the CDR3 reads TGTGCCAGCAGCGTAAGGGCCTACGGCACTGAAGCTTTCTTT. It yields the protein CASSVRAYGTEAFF. Combining the CDR3 with reference TRBV9 and TRBJ1-1 gives the whole variable domain DSGVTQTPKHLITATGQRVTLRCSPRSGDLSVYWYQQSLDQGLQFLIQYYNGEERAKGNILERFSAQQFPDLHSELNLSSLELGDSALYFCASSVRAYGTEAFFGQGTRLTVV.

The chain has TRBV5-4 and TRBJ2-3; TRBD2 might be the D (5 bases). The V and J ends lost 0 bases and 2 bases respectively, with 7 bases between them. Per the germline V gene, CDR1 is SGHNT and CDR2 is YYREEE (reference sequence). This CDR3 is built from 14 residues. The CDR3 loop reads CASSLERITDTQYF. DNA of the CDR3: TGTGCCAGCAGCTTGGAGCGGATCACAGATACGCAGTATTTT.

This chain joins TRBV15 and TRBJ2-7; unclear D gene. V lost 6 bases to trimming and J lost 3 bases, with 6 bases between them. The CDR3 is 11 residues long. Germline loops: CDR1 LNHNV, CDR2 YYDKDF (reference sequence). Here the CDR3 DNA reads TGTGCCACCAGTTCCAACTACGAGCAGTACTTC. Amino acids: CATSSNYEQYF.

The CDR3 is CASSLDGGLETQYF. DNA for the CDR3: TGTGCCAGCAGCTTAGATGGGGGGCTAGAGACCCAGTACTTC. J is TRBJ2-5 and V is TRBV11-2; D possibly uses TRBD1 or TRBD2 (6 bases each). The CDR3 spans 14 residues. CDR1 SGHAT and CDR2 FQNNGV come from the germline V gene. Trimming took 0 bases from V and 4 from J, leaving 9 bases between them.

This clone was counted only a few times. The rearrangement uses TRBV5-1 and TRBJ2-2, with TRBD2 matching 7 bases. Per germline, CDR1 SGHRS and CDR2 YFSETQ. V was pared by 4 bases and J by 4 bases, with 7 bases of the junction left unmatched. The CDR3 is 15 amino acids. The CDR3 is CASSPRVAGTGELFF. The CDR3 nucleotides are TGCGCCAGCAGCCCGCGGGTAGCGGGCACCGGGGAGCTGTTTTTT.

This chain links TRBV6-6 with TRBJ1-1; D might be TRBD1 (6 bases). The CDR3 has 14 residues. V dropped 6 bases and J dropped 0 bases, with 11 bases sitting between them. Germline V lookup: CDR1 MNHNY, CDR2 SVGAGI (reference sequence). CDR3 amino acids: CASSLGQLNTEAFF. In DNA form, the CDR3 reads TGTGCCAGCAGCTTAGGACAGCTGAACACTGAAGCTTTCTTT.

The rearrangement links TRBV25-1 to TRBJ1-4; D is unresolved. The CDR3 is 14 residues long. Looked up from germline, CDR1 is MGHDK and CDR2 is SYGVNS. Between the trimmed V and J ends, which lost 10 bases and 0 bases, there was a span of 12 bases. CDR3 loop: CATIGDATNEKLFF. CDR3 DNA sequence: TGTGCCACCATCGGAGATGCAACTAATGAAAAACTGTTTTTT.

The chain couples TRBV6-5 to TRBJ2-7; the match to TRBD2 covers 7 bases. Losses at the gene ends were 0 bases for V and 2 bases for J; bases not matched to a gene: 4. Looked up from germline, CDR1 is MNHEY and CDR2 is SVGAGI. The CDR3 runs 15 residues. Here the CDR3 reads CASSYSMAGAYEQYF. In DNA, the CDR3 is TGTGCCAGCAGTTACTCGATGGCGGGGGCCTACGAGCAGTACTTC.

Notes on this clone: Other DNA sequences in the sample encode the same CDR3. The J gene is TRBJ2-1, the V gene TRBV20-1; D ambiguous. Germline lookup yields CDR1 DFQATT and CDR2 SNEGSKA (reference sequence). Trimming shortened V by 5 bases and J by 10 bases, and 9 bases separated the two germline ends. This CDR3 spans 10 amino acids. DNA of the CDR3: TGCAGTGCTCATCTGGGAGAGCAGTTCTTC. Translating gives CSAHLGEQFF.

This chain connects TRBV6-1 to TRBJ1-3; a weak D match, TRBD1 (5 bases). V lost 1 base and J lost 4, with 14 bases in between. Germline lookup yields CDR1 MNHNS and CDR2 SASEGT. CDR3 length equals 16 residues. CDR3 in DNA: TGTGCCAGCAGTGAAGGCGTGTTTTGGGGGGGAAACACCATATATTTT. Amino acids: CASSEGVFWGGNTIYF.

The chain links TRBV6-1 to TRBJ2-1; 8 bases align to TRBD2. J lost 3 bases, V lost 8 bases, and 9 bases had no gene match. The CDR3 runs to 15 residues. Germline lookup yields CDR1 MNHNS and CDR2 SASEGT. CDR3 sequence: CASGKGLGVYNEQFF. CDR3 nucleotide sequence: TGTGCCAGCGGAAAGGGACTAGGCGTCTACAATGAGCAGTTCTTC.

The rearrangement joins TRBV23-1 to TRBJ2-7; 9 bases map to TRBD1. TRBV23-1 is an ORF for which the function is uncertain. V shed 2 bases, J shed 2 bases, and the junction held 7 bases outside the gene matches. The CDR3 has 16 amino acids. The CDR3 loop reads CASSQHLDRGTYEQYF. In nucleotides, the CDR3 is TGCGCCAGCAGTCAACACCTAGACAGGGGGACCTACGAGCAGTACTTC.

The V call is TRBV7-3, the J call TRBJ2-2; 7 bases are shared with TRBD2. Looked up from germline, CDR1 is SGHTA and CDR2 is FQGTGA. Trimming at V came to 1 base and at J to 7 bases, leaving 6 bases not matched to a gene. The CDR3 has 15 residues. Written as DNA, the CDR3 is TGTGCCAGCAGCTTAAGGGGCGGGGGTTTCGGGGAGCTGTTTTTT. Translation: CASSLRGGGFGELFF.

The gene calls are TRBV4-1 and TRBJ2-5, with D unresolved. V was clipped by 0 bases and J by 2 bases, with 10 bases between them. CDR3 size: 15 residues. Germline V CDR1 and CDR2: MGHRA, YSYEKL. CDR3 protein: CASSQDEAIQETQYF. The CDR3 bases are TGCGCCAGCAGCCAAGATGAAGCGATACAAGAGACCCAGTACTTC.

The CDR3 is CASSLARDRGYGYTF. CDR3 bases: TGTGCCAGCAGCTTAGCCCGGGACAGAGGGTATGGCTACACCTTC. The genes are TRBV7-9 and TRBJ1-2; TRBD1 matches at 7 bases. Germline V gives CDR1 SEHNR, CDR2 FQNEAQ (reference sequence). The ends lost 0 bases at V and 5 bases at J; junction bases unmatched: 6. This CDR3 is 15 amino acids long.

The chain joins TRBV6-1 to TRBJ1-2, with D perhaps matching TRBD1 (6 bases). With 6 bases removed from V and 7 bases from J, the gap between germline ends came to 12 bases. The CDR3 is made up of 12 amino acids. The germline CDR1 and CDR2 sequences are MNHNS and SASEGT. The CDR3 DNA is TGTGCCAGCAGGGGACGGGGGGCTGGCTACACCTTC. It is translated as CASRGRGAGYTF.

In its sample, this clone was seen once. The chain combines TRBV2 with TRBJ1-5; a possible D gene is TRBD1 (5 bases). The CDR3 contains 13 residues. The V gene's germline CDR1 is SNHLY and CDR2 FYNNEI. The V end lost 6 bases, the J end lost 9 bases, and 15 bases lay between the germline ends. This chain's CDR3 is CASSRDSERPQHF. CDR3 sequence (DNA): TGTGCCAGCAGCCGGGACTCCGAGCGGCCCCAGCATTTT.

This clone was counted once. The chain joins TRBV11-2 to TRBJ1-2; tentatively, D is TRBD1 (6 bases). V gave up 1 base and J gave up 4 bases, with 16 bases separating them. Germline CDR1 is SGHAT and CDR2 is FQNNGV. The CDR3 runs 16 residues. The CDR3 sequence is CASSLVRGGGGYGYTF. The CDR3 nucleotides are TGTGCCAGCAGCTTAGTCCGCGGGGGAGGGGGCTATGGCTACACCTTC. Drawing the rest from reference TRBV11-2 and TRBJ1-2, the complete variable domain is EAGVAQSPRYKIIEKRQSVAFWCNPISGHATLYWYQQILGQGPKLLIQFQNNGVVDDSQLPKDRFSAERLKGVDSTLKIQPAKLEDSAVYLCASSLVRGGGGYGYTFGSGTRLTVV.

V is TRBV18 and J is TRBJ2-6; the match to TRBD1 covers 11 bases. V gave up 3 bases and J gave up 2 bases; unmatched junction bases: 3. Germline V gene sequence: CDR1 KGHSH, CDR2 LQKENI. The CDR3 has 17 amino acids. CDR3 sequence reads: CASSPGQGGAGANVLTF. Written as DNA, the CDR3 is TGTGCCAGCTCACCGGGACAGGGGGGGGCTGGGGCCAACGTCCTGACTTTC.

V gene TRBV6-5 combines with J gene TRBJ2-5, with TRBD2 matching 7 bases. The germline V gene encodes CDR1 MNHEY and CDR2 SVGAGI. The CDR3 is made up of 12 amino acids. The V gene end was trimmed by 6 bases and the J gene end by 5 bases; junction bases not matched to a gene: 3. CDR3 sequence reads: CASSGGGETQYF. In DNA form, the CDR3 reads TGTGCCAGCAGCGGGGGAGGGGAGACCCAGTACTTC.

As regards this clone: Lacking the conserved final phenylalanine or tryptophan, this CDR3 likely reflects a read error. The DNA is left out, because the CDR3 cannot be placed on it with certainty; the CDR3 is given as TCRdb lists it. The rearrangement uses TRBV2 and TRBJ1-1. Germline CDR1 SNHLY, CDR2 FYNNEI. Ends included, the CDR3 has 11 residues. CDR3 sequence: CASSEARRAIS.

This clone was counted between two and nine times. CDR3 coding DNA: TGTGCCACAGAGAACCCGGCGGGCACTGAAGCTTTCTTT. Translating gives CATENPAGTEAFF. V is TRBV6-5 and J is TRBJ1-1; D remains ambiguous. The V gene's germline CDR1 is MNHEY and CDR2 SVGAGI. CDR3 length equals 13 residues. V shed 10 bases and J shed 4 bases, with 16 bases lying between them.

The chain is built from TRBV30 and TRBJ2-7, with no clear D. Trimming left V 1 base short and J 7 bases short, with 11 bases between. CDR1 GTSNPN and CDR2 SVGIG come from the germline V gene (reference sequence). CDR3 length: 12 residues. DNA for the CDR3: TGTGCCTGGAGTGCCTACAAGAGTGAGCAGTACTTC. Protein product: CAWSAYKSEQYF.